The 30 T cell receptor beta chains in this list originate from one sample, sequenced in a study of T cells in Graves' hyperthyroidism and ophthalmopathy. TCR beta CDR3 regions were amplified from RNA transcripts. With the HTBI primer set, the TCR CDR3 went through a first round of RT-PCR. One entry per CDR3 protein results from TCRdb running MiXCR on the multiplex PCR reads. This sample carries about 180,000 distinct CDR3 sequences, about 17% of them seen once, and the ten largest clones take roughly 28%. The sequencing sample was made of blood. The receptors shown here come from a woman between 45 and 65 years old with Graves' hyperthyroidism.

This clonotype was observed many times. The chain recombines TRBV6-1 with TRBJ2-7, with TRBD2 as a possible D gene (5 bases). This CDR3 comprises 12 residues. Germline values: CDR1 MNHNS, CDR2 SASEGT. V lost 10 bases, J lost 2 bases, and 12 bases lay in between. The CDR3 nucleotides read TGTGCCACCCAGCGGAACCCCTACGAGCAGTACTTC. This translates into CATQRNPYEQYF.

The chain employs TRBV18 and TRBJ1-4, with D hard to call. Trimming left V 2 bases short and J 4 bases short, with 14 bases between. Germline-derived CDR1 and CDR2 are KGHSH and LQKENI. The CDR3 contains 16 residues. The chain's CDR3 is CASSPGSSGLNEKLFF. CDR3 DNA: TGTGCCAGCTCACCAGGATCATCAGGCCTTAATGAAAAACTGTTTTTT.

As for this clonotype: A read error may account for a junction end that differs from germline. The V and J genes are TRBV18 and TRBJ1-4; the D is unclear. The CDR3 runs to 12 residues. Germline values: CDR1 KGHSH, CDR2 LQKENI. Here the CDR3 reads CVSSPTNEKLFF. Here the CDR3 DNA reads TGTGTCAGCTCCCCAACTAATGAAAAACTGTTTTTT.

This clonotype came up many times. The chain carries TRBV7-2 and TRBJ2-7; 9 positions agree with TRBD2. From germline, CDR1 is SGHTA and CDR2 FQGNSA. The V and J ends lost 1 base and 3 bases, in that order; junction bases with no gene match: 7. The CDR3 covers 16 residues. For the CDR3, the DNA is TGTGCCAGCAGCTTAGTGGTGCGGGGGGGGGGCTACGAGCAGTACTTC. Its protein is CASSLVVRGGGYEQYF.

This clonotype appeared many times. This sequence joins TRBV2 and TRBJ2-3, with unresolved D. The germline CDR1 and CDR2 sequences are SNHLY and FYNNEI. With 2 bases removed from V and 0 bases from J, the gap between germline ends came to 9 bases. The CDR3 extends over 15 amino acids. CDR3 protein: CASSERTTSTDTQYF. In nucleotides, the CDR3 is TGTGCCAGCAGTGAAAGAACAACTAGCACAGATACGCAGTATTTT.

This chain links TRBV20-1 with TRBJ2-3, with 12 bases matching TRBD2. Trimming removed 6 bases from V and 1 base from J; junction bases left unmatched: 8. This CDR3 is 16 amino acids long. In germline, CDR1 is DFQATT, CDR2 SNEGSKA (reference sequence). As DNA, the CDR3 is TGCAGTGCCACATCTAGCGGGGGGGGTGGCACAGATACGCAGTATTTT. Residues: CSATSSGGGGTDTQYF.

This clonotype came up many times. This sequence joins TRBV3-1 and TRBJ1-1; no firm D call. Trimming cost V 7 bases and J 5 bases, with 17 bases left between them. In germline, CDR1 is LGHDT, CDR2 YNNKEL (reference sequence). The CDR3 sequence is 14 residues long. The CDR3 sequence: CASNLHQSRTEAFF. CDR3 bases: TGTGCCAGCAACCTTCATCAAAGTAGGACTGAAGCTTTCTTT.

This clonotype has ten or more counts. The genes are TRBV28 and TRBJ1-2, with a possible D match to TRBD1 (6 bases). From germline, CDR1 is MDHEN and CDR2 SYDVKM. The length of the CDR3 is 17 residues. Between the trimmed V and J ends, which lost 6 bases and 8 bases, there was a span of 28 bases. The CDR3 DNA reads as TGTGCCAGCAGCTCCCCGGGGCGCAGGGGACACTGGGGAGGCTACACCTTC. Translating gives CASSSPGRRGHWGGYTF.

This clonotype appeared many times. V gene TRBV2 combines with J gene TRBJ2-6; 9 bases match TRBD1. The CDR3 loop spans 15 amino acids. J gave up 2 bases and V 4 bases, and 0 bases lay outside the gene matches. Germline CDR1 reads SNHLY; CDR2 reads FYNNEI. The chain's CDR3 is CASSGTGAGANVLTF. The CDR3 coding sequence is TGTGCCAGCAGTGGGACAGGGGCTGGGGCCAACGTCCTGACTTTC.

This clonotype showed up just once. The chain employs TRBV12-3 or TRBV12-4 and TRBJ2-7, with a possible D match to TRBD2 (6 bases). Trimming removed 4 bases at V and 9 bases at J, with 16 bases between. CDR3 length: 13 amino acids. The CDR3 reads CASSWGTAELQYF. The CDR3 DNA reads as TGTGCCAGCAGTTGGGGGACTGCAGAGCTGCAGTACTTC.

This clonotype showed up many times. The CDR3 loop is CASSIRTSGGADTQYF. The DNA for the CDR3 is TGTGCCAGCAGTATACGGACTAGCGGGGGAGCAGATACGCAGTATTTT. The V gene is TRBV6-1, the J gene TRBJ2-3; 13 positions match TRBD2. CDR3 length: 16 residues. Germline V gene sequence: CDR1 MNHNS, CDR2 SASEGT. V gave up 5 bases and J gave up 4 bases; unmatched junction bases: 6.

At least ten counts were recorded for this clonotype. V and J are TRBV19 and TRBJ1-3; 10 nucleotides match TRBD1. This CDR3 has 17 amino acids. Germline CDR1 is LNHDA and CDR2 is SQIVND (reference sequence). The trim removed 6 bases at V and 0 bases at J, leaving 8 bases unmatched. CDR3 sequence: CASSRRTGGTSGNTIYF. The CDR3 nucleotides read TGTGCCAGTAGCAGGCGGACAGGGGGAACCTCTGGAAACACCATATATTTT.

This clonotype came up a few times. The chain uses TRBV5-1 and TRBJ1-1; tentative D call: TRBD1 (5 bases). Trimming removed 3 bases at V and 0 bases at J, with 12 bases between. The germline CDR1 and CDR2 sequences are SGHRS and YFSETQ. This CDR3 spans 15 amino acids. The DNA for the CDR3 is TGCGCCAGCAGCTGGGAGGGCAGGGTGAACACTGAAGCTTTCTTT. It yields the protein CASSWEGRVNTEAFF.

This clonotype was found many times. V usage is TRBV6-2 or TRBV6-3 and J usage is TRBJ1-1; no definite D call. V lost 5 bases to trimming and J lost 3 bases, with 10 bases between them. CDR1 is MNHEY, CDR2 SVGEGT, per germline. The length of the CDR3 is 13 residues. CDR3 sequence reads: CASSLRIDTEAFF. DNA for the CDR3: TGTGCCAGCAGTCTCCGAATAGACACTGAAGCTTTCTTT.

At least ten counts were recorded for this clonotype. The rearrangement uses TRBV7-8 and TRBJ1-1, with unresolved D. V lost 5 bases, J lost 0 bases, and 13 bases lay in between. Germline assignment: CDR1 SGHVS and CDR2 FQNEAQ. This CDR3 has 15 amino acids. The CDR3 nucleotides read TGTGCCAGCAGCCCCTTGGAGAGCGTGAACACTGAAGCTTTCTTT. Its translation: CASSPLESVNTEAFF.

The chain has TRBV4-3 and TRBJ2-2; D gene uncertain. CDR1 LGHNA and CDR2 YSLEER come from the germline V gene. The CDR3 runs 15 residues. V gave up 3 bases and J gave up 2 bases, with 10 bases separating them. Here the CDR3 DNA reads TGCGCCAGCAGCCAGGAGTTGTCCAACACCGGGGAGCTGTTTTTT. It specifies CASSQELSNTGELFF.

This clonotype was found a few times. The chain has TRBV7-6 and TRBJ2-7; TRBD1 aligns across 9 bases. J lost 4 bases, V lost 4 bases, and 8 bases had no gene match. This CDR3 spans 15 amino acids. CDR1 and CDR2 from the germline V gene are SGHVS and FNYEAQ. CDR3 in amino acids: CASSSGTGLGYEQYF. For the CDR3, the DNA is TGTGCCAGCAGCTCCGGGACAGGGTTGGGTTACGAGCAGTACTTC. The full variable domain, with the rest looked up from reference TRBV7-6 and TRBJ2-7, is GAGVSQSPRYKVTKRGQDVALRCDPISGHVSLYWYRQALGQGPEFLTYFNYEAQQDKSGLPNDRFSAERPEGSISTLTIQRTEQRDSAMYRCASSSGTGLGYEQYFGPGTRLTVT.

At least ten counts were recorded for this clonotype. CDR3 amino acids: CASTPMDRGMVKLFF. The CDR3, as DNA: TGTGCCAGCACCCCGATGGACAGGGGCATGGTAAAACTGTTTTTT. This chain joins TRBV7-9 and TRBJ1-4, with 9 bases identical to TRBD1. The CDR3 is 15 amino acids. Germline V lookup: CDR1 SEHNR, CDR2 FQNEAQ (reference sequence). V lost 7 bases, J lost 10 bases, and 13 bases stayed unmatched.

This clonotype was counted ten times or more. The rearrangement joins TRBV18 to TRBJ2-3; tentative D call: TRBD2 (6 bases). The CDR3 length is 15 residues. Trimming cost V 2 bases and J 5 bases, with 14 bases left between them. Germline CDR1 and CDR2: KGHSH and LQKENI. The CDR3 region is CASSPFLQGGDTQYF. CDR3 coding DNA: TGTGCCAGCTCACCATTTCTCCAGGGAGGAGATACGCAGTATTTT.

The sample holds many counts of this clonotype. In DNA, the CDR3 is TGTGCCAGCAGAGTAAAGACAGGGAGCTCCTACAATGAGCAGTTCTTC. As protein: CASRVKTGSSYNEQFF. The J gene is TRBJ2-1, the V gene TRBV27, with TRBD1 matching 7 bases. The CDR3 covers 16 residues. CDR1 and CDR2 from the germline V gene are MNHEY and SMNVEV (reference sequence). V was clipped by 6 bases and J by 0 bases; unmatched bases: 8.

This clonotype was detected ten times or more. The chain employs TRBV5-1 and TRBJ2-7; D is ambiguous. In germline, CDR1 is SGHRS, CDR2 YFSETQ. The CDR3 spans 14 residues. V lost 2 bases, J lost 0 bases, and 9 bases lay in between. This CDR3 reads CASSFEFYSYEQYF. Here the CDR3 DNA reads TGCGCCAGCAGCTTTGAGTTTTACTCCTACGAGCAGTACTTC.

The rearrangement links TRBV20-1 to TRBJ2-3, with TRBD2 matching over 7 bases. CDR3 length: 14 residues. Unmatched junction bases numbered 6, after V lost 5 bases and J lost 1 base. The germline V gene has CDR1 DFQATT and CDR2 SNEGSKA (reference sequence). CDR3 DNA: TGCAGTGCTCCGGGACTACCCCGCACAGATACGCAGTATTTT. Its translation is CSAPGLPRTDTQYF.

The sample holds many counts of this clonotype. The gene calls are TRBV7-9 and TRBJ2-7; 8 bases fit TRBD1. Germline trimming cut 4 bases from V and 6 bases from J; bases unmatched to any gene: 8. The CDR3 covers 14 residues. Germline V gene data show CDR1 as SEHNR and CDR2 as FQNEAQ (reference sequence). The CDR3 spells CASSSPGQGAEQYF. The CDR3 nucleotides read TGTGCCAGCAGCTCCCCTGGACAGGGTGCCGAGCAGTACTTC.

A few counts support this clonotype. J is TRBJ2-1 and V is TRBV19; 8 nucleotides align to TRBD2. Trimming took 7 bases from V and 4 from J; bases not matched to a gene: 3. The germline gives CDR1 LNHDA, CDR2 SQIVND (reference sequence). There are 13 residues in the CDR3. The CDR3 DNA reads TGTGCCAGTAACGGGGGGGCTTACAATGAGCAGTTCTTC. Its protein is CASNGGAYNEQFF.

This clonotype was seen ten or more times. The chain uses TRBV25-1 and TRBJ2-7; D call uncertain. V was cut by 1 base and J by 2 bases, with 6 bases left in between. The germline V gene has CDR1 MGHDK and CDR2 SYGVNS. This CDR3 has 13 residues. CDR3 sequence reads: CASSESVPYEQYF. CDR3 coding DNA: TGTGCCAGCAGTGAATCTGTCCCCTACGAGCAGTACTTC.

The genes are TRBV19 and TRBJ1-1; D is undetermined. V dropped 3 bases and J dropped 1 base, with 9 bases sitting between them. Germline V CDR1 and CDR2: LNHDA, SQIVND (reference sequence). There are 14 residues in the CDR3. For the CDR3, the DNA is TGTGCCAGTAGTATTAAAGGTGGGAACACTGAAGCTTTCTTT. This sequence encodes CASSIKGGNTEAFF.

This clonotype was detected many times. This rearrangement joins TRBV5-1 to TRBJ2-1, with 13 bases aligning to TRBD2. V dropped 1 base and J dropped 7; count of bases not matched to a gene: 5. Germline CDR1 and CDR2: SGHRS and YFSETQ. The CDR3 loop spans 16 amino acids. CDR3 sequence: CASSLTSGGAANEQFF. CDR3 sequence (DNA): TGCGCCAGCAGCTTGACTAGCGGGGGGGCCGCGAATGAGCAGTTCTTC. The full variable domain, with the rest looked up from reference TRBV5-1 and TRBJ2-1, is KAGVTQTPRYLIKTRGQQVTLSCSPISGHRSVSWYQQTPGQGLQFLFEYFSETQRNKGNFPGRFSGRQFSNSRSEMNVSTLELGDSALYLCASSLTSGGAANEQFFGPGTRLTVL.

This clonotype was detected many times. The chain has TRBV12-3 or TRBV12-4 and TRBJ1-2, with D perhaps matching TRBD1 (6 bases). V was clipped by 2 bases and J by 3 bases, with 10 bases between them. The CDR3 has 14 amino acids. The chain's CDR3 is CASSLTGWDYGYTF. CDR3 DNA sequence: TGTGCCAGCAGTTTAACAGGGTGGGACTATGGCTACACCTTC.

The sample holds many counts of this clonotype. The V gene is TRBV12-3 or TRBV12-4, the J gene TRBJ1-2, with D uncertain. The V gene lost 6 bases and the J gene lost 6 bases, with 17 bases spanning the gap. This CDR3 is built from 14 residues. CDR3 nucleotides: TGTGCCAGCAGGCCCTGGAGGGAGGCGGATGGCTACACCTTC. Translating gives CASRPWREADGYTF.

This clonotype was counted a few times. The chain carries TRBV9 and TRBJ2-1, with TRBD2 identical over 10 bases. The V segment lost 1 base and the J segment 5 bases; nucleotides outside the gene matches: 9. This CDR3 has 17 amino acids. Germline-derived CDR1 and CDR2 are SGDLS and YYNGEE. The chain's CDR3 is CASSVSAGGTGDNEQFF. The CDR3 nucleotides read TGTGCCAGCAGCGTATCAGCGGGGGGGACCGGGGACAATGAGCAGTTCTTC.